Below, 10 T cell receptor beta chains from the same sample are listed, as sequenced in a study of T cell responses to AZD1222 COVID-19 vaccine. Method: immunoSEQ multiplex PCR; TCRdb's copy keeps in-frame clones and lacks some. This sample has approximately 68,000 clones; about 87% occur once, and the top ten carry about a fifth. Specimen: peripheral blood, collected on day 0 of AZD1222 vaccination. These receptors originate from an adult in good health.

The CDR3: CASSPLGLSNEQFF. DNA for the CDR3: TGTGCCAGCAGCCCACTGGGACTTAGCAATGAGCAGTTCTTC. V and J are TRBV7-3 and TRBJ2-1; maybe TRBD2 (6 bases). V lost 5 bases to trimming and J lost 6 bases, with 14 bases between them. Per germline, CDR1 SGHTA and CDR2 FQGTGA. The CDR3 covers 14 residues.

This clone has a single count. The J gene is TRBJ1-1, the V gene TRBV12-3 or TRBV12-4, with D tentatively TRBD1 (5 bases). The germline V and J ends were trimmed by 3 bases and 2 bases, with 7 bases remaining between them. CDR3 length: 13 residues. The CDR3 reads CASSLGGNTEAFF. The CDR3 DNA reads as TGTGCCAGCAGTTTGGGGGGAAACACTGAAGCTTTCTTT.

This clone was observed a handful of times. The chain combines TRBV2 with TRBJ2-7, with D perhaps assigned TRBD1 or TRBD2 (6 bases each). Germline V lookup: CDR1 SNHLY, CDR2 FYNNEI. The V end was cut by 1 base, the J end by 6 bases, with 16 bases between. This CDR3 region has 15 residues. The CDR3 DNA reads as TGTGCCAGCAGTGAAGTCCGGGGGCCATGGGTCGAGCAGTACTTC. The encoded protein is CASSEVRGPWVEQYF.

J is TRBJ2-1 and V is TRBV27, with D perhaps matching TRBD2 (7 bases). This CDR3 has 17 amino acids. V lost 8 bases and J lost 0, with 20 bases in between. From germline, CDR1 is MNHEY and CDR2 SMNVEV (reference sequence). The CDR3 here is CASQGGGRGSSYNEQFF. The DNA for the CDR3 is TGTGCCAGCCAAGGGGGGGGCCGAGGGAGCTCCTACAATGAGCAGTTCTTC.

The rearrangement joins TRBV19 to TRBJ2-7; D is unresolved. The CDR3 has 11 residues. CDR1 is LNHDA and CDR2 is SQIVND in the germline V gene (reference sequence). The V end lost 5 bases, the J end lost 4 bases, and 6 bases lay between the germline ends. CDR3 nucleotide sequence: TGTGCCAGTAGTGGTACGTACGAGCAGTACTTC. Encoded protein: CASSGTYEQYF.

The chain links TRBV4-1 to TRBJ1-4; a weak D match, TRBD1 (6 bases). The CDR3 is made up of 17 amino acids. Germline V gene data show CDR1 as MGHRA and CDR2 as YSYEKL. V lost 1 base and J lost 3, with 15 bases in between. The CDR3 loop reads CASSQVVPGASNEKLFF. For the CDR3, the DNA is TGCGCCAGCAGCCAAGTTGTACCAGGGGCATCTAATGAAAAACTGTTTTTT.

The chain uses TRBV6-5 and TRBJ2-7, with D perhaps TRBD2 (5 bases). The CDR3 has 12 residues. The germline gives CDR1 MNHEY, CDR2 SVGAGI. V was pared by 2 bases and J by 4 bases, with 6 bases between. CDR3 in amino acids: CASSYPGYEQYF. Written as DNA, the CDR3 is TGTGCCAGCAGTTACCCGGGGTACGAGCAGTACTTC.

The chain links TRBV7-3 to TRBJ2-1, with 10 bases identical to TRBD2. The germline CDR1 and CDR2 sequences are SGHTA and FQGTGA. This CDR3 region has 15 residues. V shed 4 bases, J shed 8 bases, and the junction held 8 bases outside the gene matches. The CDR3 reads CASSSPTSGQDEQFF. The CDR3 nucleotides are TGTGCCAGCAGCTCCCCGACTAGCGGGCAGGATGAGCAGTTCTTC.

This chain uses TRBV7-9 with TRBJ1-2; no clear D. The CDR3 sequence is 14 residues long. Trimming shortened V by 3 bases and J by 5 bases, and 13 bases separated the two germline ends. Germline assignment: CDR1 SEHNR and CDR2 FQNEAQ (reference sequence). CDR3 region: CASSFEAGLYGYTF. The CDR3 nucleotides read TGTGCCAGCAGCTTTGAGGCCGGATTATATGGCTACACCTTC.

CDR3 in amino acids: CASPGLGLGEQYF. The CDR3 DNA is TGCGCCAGCCCAGGATTAGGGTTAGGCGAGCAGTACTTC. This sequence joins TRBV10-1 and TRBJ2-7; D gene ambiguous. V was clipped by 8 bases and J by 6 bases, with 17 bases between them. Germline CDR1 reads WNHNN; CDR2 reads SYGVQD (reference sequence). The CDR3 runs 13 residues.